This T cell receptor (beta chain) was recovered during a study of identifying expanded T cells in peripheral blood. The study, taken as a whole, reports: About 1.3 clones differed between technical replicates, versus 16.4 and 19 over time. Roughly two-week clone count variance significantly increased as total template count grew.

Turning to this clone: Its antigen is undetermined.

CDR3 length: 13 residues. V dropped 3 bases and J dropped 7 bases, with 13 bases sitting between them. Germline V CDR1 and CDR2: SGHDT, YYEEEE. Clones were sequenced by immunoSEQ multiplex PCR, and TCRdb holds only the in-frame ones, with some missing. The sample contains about 100,000 clones, roughly 91% of which appear only once. During the collection period, no donor immune events like infections were recorded. The chain uses TRBV5-6 and TRBJ1-1, with a possible D match to TRBD1 (6 bases). Sequenced input: blood. This receptor was taken from a person aged 18 to 70 in good health. The CDR3 DNA is TGTGCCAGCAGCTCCAGGGGAGGCGGTGAAGCTTTCTTT. Its protein product is CASSSRGGGEAFF.